This TCR beta chain was recorded in a study of T cell changes during pregnancy in multiple sclerosis. Here immunoSEQ multiplex PCR was the method, and the copy in TCRdb shows in-frame clones only, minus some. The table includes 75,000 to 100,000 clones, just over 90% detected once. This CDR3 contains 15 residues. CDR1 SSHAT and CDR2 FNYEAQ come from the germline V gene (reference sequence). As to this clone: Germline and junction disagree at one end, which may indicate a read error.

The starting material was peripheral blood, obtained in the second trimester of pregnancy. This TCR came from a female donor in good health, enrolled as a control in a pregnancy study. The chain combines TRBV7-7 with TRBJ2-7, with 8 bases lining up with TRBD1. Here the CDR3 DNA reads TGTGCTAGCAGCCAGATGTCAGGGGGCAGCGACGAGCAGTACTTC. Translating it yields CASSQMSGGSDEQYF.